The next 14 T cell receptor beta chains were all read from a single sample in a study of graft-versus-host responses after intestinal transplantation. Method: immunoSEQ multiplex PCR; TCRdb's copy keeps in-frame clones and lacks some. Of 90,000 to 130,000 clones listed, about 93% are singletons. Their recognized antigens are unknown. The sample consisted of unstimulated CD8+ T cells sorted from spleen or lymph node cells, taken before intestinal transplant. The receptors stem from a human donor who received an intestinal transplant.

This clone was picked up one time. The chain uses TRBV9 and TRBJ2-1, with TRBD1 matching over 11 bases. The germline V gene encodes CDR1 SGDLS and CDR2 YYNGEE. The ends lost 5 bases at V and 7 bases at J; junction bases unmatched: 5. The CDR3 runs 14 residues. This CDR3 reads CASSGGTGGNEQFF. The CDR3 DNA reads as TGTGCCAGCAGTGGCGGGACAGGGGGGAATGAGCAGTTCTTC.

The chain links TRBV10-1 to TRBJ1-3; no reliable D call. The CDR3 length is 9 residues. From germline, CDR1 is WNHNN and CDR2 SYGVQD (reference sequence). Trimming cost V 10 bases and J 2 bases, with 0 bases left between them. The CDR3 nucleotides read TGCGCCACTGGAAACACCATATATTTT. Translation: CATGNTIYF.

The V and J genes are TRBV9 and TRBJ2-5, with 8 nucleotides matching TRBD2. CDR1 and CDR2 (germline): SGDLS, YYNGEE. The CDR3 has 14 residues. The V segment lost 3 bases and the J segment 9 bases; nucleotides outside the gene matches: 10. CDR3 amino acids: CASSASGTGGSQYF. As DNA, the CDR3 is TGTGCCAGCAGCGCGTCCGGGACGGGGGGGTCCCAGTACTTC.

The chain employs TRBV5-1 and TRBJ1-1; 8 bases fit TRBD1. Looked up from germline, CDR1 is SGHRS and CDR2 is YFSETQ. The J segment lost 1 base and the V segment lost 3 bases, leaving 8 bases of the junction unmatched. This CDR3 spans 16 amino acids. In nucleotides, the CDR3 is TGCGCCAGCAGCTGGAAAAACAGGGGGGAGAACACTGAAGCTTTCTTT. It is translated as CASSWKNRGENTEAFF.

The chain employs TRBV10-3 and TRBJ1-3, with D possibly being TRBD1 (6 bases). The CDR3 is 14 residues long. Trimming removed 6 bases at V and 0 bases at J, with 9 bases between. The V gene's germline CDR1 is ENHRY and CDR2 SYGVKD. DNA for the CDR3: TGTGCCATCAGAACAGGGACCTCTGGAAACACCATATATTTT. As protein: CAIRTGTSGNTIYF.

The chain carries TRBV29-1 and TRBJ1-1, with D perhaps TRBD1 (5 bases). The V end lost 4 bases, the J end lost 4 bases, and 13 bases lay between the germline ends. In germline, CDR1 is SQVTM, CDR2 ANQGSEA. The CDR3 contains 13 residues. This chain's CDR3 is CSVGGTGGTEAFF. CDR3 DNA sequence: TGCAGCGTTGGGGGGACGGGGGGCACTGAAGCTTTCTTT.

The genes are TRBV5-6 and TRBJ2-2; 8 bases are shared with TRBD2. V lost 0 bases to trimming and J lost 6 bases; unmatched junction nucleotides: 10. There are 17 residues in the CDR3. The V gene's germline CDR1 is SGHDT and CDR2 YYEEEE. The CDR3 is CASSLEVAGPPAGELFF. The CDR3 DNA follows: TGTGCCAGCAGCTTGGAGGTAGCGGGACCCCCGGCCGGGGAGCTGTTTTTT. Looking up the rest from reference TRBV5-6 and TRBJ2-2 gives the full variable domain: DAGVTQSPTHLIKTRGQQVTLRCSPKSGHDTVSWYQQALGQGPQFIFQYYEEEERQRGNFPDRFSGHQFPNYSSELNVNALLLGDSALYLCASSLEVAGPPAGELFFGEGSRLTVL.

V is TRBV9 and J is TRBJ2-1, with 12 bases fitting TRBD2. V lost 2 bases to trimming and J lost 0 bases; unmatched junction nucleotides: 18. CDR1 is SGDLS, CDR2 YYNGEE, per germline. The CDR3 is made up of 22 amino acids. The CDR3 DNA reads as TGTGCCAGCAGCGTCCCTCGTGGCTTACTAGCGGGAGGTCAAAGCTCCTACAATGAGCAGTTCTTC. Translating gives CASSVPRGLLAGGQSSYNEQFF.

DNA of the CDR3: TGTGCCAGCAGGGGGGGACTAGCGGTCAATGAGCAGTTCTTC. This codes for CASRGGLAVNEQFF. The chain combines TRBV27 with TRBJ2-1, with 11 bases aligning to TRBD2. V was pared by 6 bases and J by 6 bases, with 4 bases of the junction left unmatched. The CDR3 spans 14 residues. Germline V lookup: CDR1 MNHEY, CDR2 SMNVEV (reference sequence).

This clone has just one count. This chain connects TRBV27 to TRBJ2-7, with D perhaps matching TRBD2 (6 bases). Germline CDR1 is MNHEY and CDR2 is SMNVEV (reference sequence). This CDR3 is 12 amino acids long. V dropped 10 bases and J dropped 2 bases, with 12 bases sitting between them. The CDR3 DNA follows: TGTGCCACCACAGGAGGGACCTACGAGCAGTACTTC. Translated: CATTGGTYEQYF.

V usage is TRBV18 and J usage is TRBJ2-5; TRBD2 agrees at 9 bases. This CDR3 is built from 13 residues. The germline V gene has CDR1 KGHSH and CDR2 LQKENI. J was trimmed by 3 bases and V by 5 bases; bases with no gene match: 1. CDR3 residues: CASSRLAEETQYF. The DNA for the CDR3 is TGTGCCAGCTCAAGACTAGCGGAAGAGACCCAGTACTTC. The full variable domain, completed using reference TRBV18 and TRBJ2-5, is NAGVMQNPRHLVRRRGQEARLRCSPMKGHSHVYWYRQLPEEGLKFMVYLQKENIIDESGMPKERFSAEFPKEGPSILRIQQVVRGDSAAYFCASSRLAEETQYFGPGTRLLVL.

The rearrangement joins TRBV5-1 to TRBJ2-5; D unclear. The length of the CDR3 is 11 residues. The V end was cut by 0 bases, the J end by 7 bases, with 4 bases between. The germline V gene has CDR1 SGHRS and CDR2 YFSETQ. CDR3 sequence reads: CASSLEATQYF. The CDR3 DNA is TGCGCCAGCAGCTTGGAGGCGACCCAGTACTTC.

The sample holds one count of this clone. The V gene is TRBV25-1, the J gene TRBJ1-1, with no clear D. This CDR3 comprises 13 residues. The germline V gene has CDR1 MGHDK and CDR2 SYGVNS. Trimming removed 0 bases at V and 4 bases at J, with 6 bases between. The CDR3 loop reads CASSEYSSTEAFF. CDR3 in DNA: TGTGCCAGCAGTGAATATTCTAGCACTGAAGCTTTCTTT.

The chain has TRBV9 and TRBJ1-2; D gene uncertain. Trimming left V 0 bases short and J 5 bases short, with 20 bases between. The CDR3 spans 17 residues. In germline, CDR1 is SGDLS, CDR2 YYNGEE. This chain's CDR3 is CASSVVERPGSWYGYTF. CDR3 coding DNA: TGTGCCAGCAGCGTAGTTGAGAGGCCGGGCTCCTGGTATGGCTACACCTTC.